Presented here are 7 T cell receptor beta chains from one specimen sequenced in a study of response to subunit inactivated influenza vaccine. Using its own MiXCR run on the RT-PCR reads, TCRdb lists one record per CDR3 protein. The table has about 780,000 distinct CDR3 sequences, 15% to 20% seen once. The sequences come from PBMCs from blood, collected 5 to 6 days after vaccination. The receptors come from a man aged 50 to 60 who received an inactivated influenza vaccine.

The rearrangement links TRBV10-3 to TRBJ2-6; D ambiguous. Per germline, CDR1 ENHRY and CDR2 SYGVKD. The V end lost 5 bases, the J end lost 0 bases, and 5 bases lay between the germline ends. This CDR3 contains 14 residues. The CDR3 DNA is TGTGCCATCAGTATTAACTCTGGGGCCAACGTCCTGACTTTC. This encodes CAISINSGANVLTF.

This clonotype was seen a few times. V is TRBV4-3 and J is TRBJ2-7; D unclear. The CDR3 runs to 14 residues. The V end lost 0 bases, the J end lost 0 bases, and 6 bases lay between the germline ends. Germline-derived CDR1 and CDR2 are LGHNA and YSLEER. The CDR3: CASSQDPSSYEQYF. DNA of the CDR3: TGCGCCAGCAGCCAAGATCCCAGCTCCTACGAGCAGTACTTC.

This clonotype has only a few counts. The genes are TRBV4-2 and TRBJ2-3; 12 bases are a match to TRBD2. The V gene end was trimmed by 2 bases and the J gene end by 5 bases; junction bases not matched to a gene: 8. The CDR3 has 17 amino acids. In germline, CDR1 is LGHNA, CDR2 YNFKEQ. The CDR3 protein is CASSQPLLAGGEDTQYF. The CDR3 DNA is TGTGCCAGCAGCCAACCTCTACTAGCGGGGGGAGAAGATACGCAGTATTTT.

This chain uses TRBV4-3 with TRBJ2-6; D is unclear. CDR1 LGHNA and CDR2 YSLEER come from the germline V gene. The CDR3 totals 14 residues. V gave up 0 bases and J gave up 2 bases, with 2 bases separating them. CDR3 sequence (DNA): TGCGCCAGCAGCCAAGATACTGGGGCCAACGTCCTGACTTTC. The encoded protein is CASSQDTGANVLTF.

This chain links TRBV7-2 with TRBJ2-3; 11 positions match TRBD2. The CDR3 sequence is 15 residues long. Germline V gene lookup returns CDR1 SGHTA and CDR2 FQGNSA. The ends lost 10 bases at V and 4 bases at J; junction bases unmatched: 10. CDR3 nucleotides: TGTGCCACCCGAACTAGCGGGAGCCATGCAGATACGCAGTATTTT. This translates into CATRTSGSHADTQYF.

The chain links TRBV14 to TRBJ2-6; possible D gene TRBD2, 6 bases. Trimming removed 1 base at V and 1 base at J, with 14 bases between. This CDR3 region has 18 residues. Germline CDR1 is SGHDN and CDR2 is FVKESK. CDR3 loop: CASSQVSFGGSGANVLTF. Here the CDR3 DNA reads TGTGCCAGCAGCCAAGTAAGCTTCGGGGGATCTGGGGCCAACGTCCTGACTTTC.

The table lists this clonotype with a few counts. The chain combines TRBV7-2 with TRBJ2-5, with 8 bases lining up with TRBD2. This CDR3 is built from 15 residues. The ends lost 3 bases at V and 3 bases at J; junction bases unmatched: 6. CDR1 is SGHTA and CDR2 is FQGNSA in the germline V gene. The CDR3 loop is CASSFGAGVEETQYF. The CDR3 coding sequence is TGTGCCAGCAGCTTTGGAGCGGGAGTTGAAGAGACCCAGTACTTC.